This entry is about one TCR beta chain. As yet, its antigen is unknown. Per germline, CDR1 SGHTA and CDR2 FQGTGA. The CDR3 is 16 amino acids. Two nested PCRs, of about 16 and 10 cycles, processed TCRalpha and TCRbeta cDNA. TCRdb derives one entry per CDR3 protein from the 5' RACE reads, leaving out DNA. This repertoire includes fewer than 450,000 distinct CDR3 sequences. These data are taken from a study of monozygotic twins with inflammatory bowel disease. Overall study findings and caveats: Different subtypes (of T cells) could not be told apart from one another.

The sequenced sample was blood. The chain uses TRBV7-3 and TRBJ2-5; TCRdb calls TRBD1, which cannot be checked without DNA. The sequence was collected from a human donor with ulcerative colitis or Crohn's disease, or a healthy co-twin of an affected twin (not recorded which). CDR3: CASSPSRAGGFKTQYF.